These T cell receptor beta chains were read from a single sample in a study of blood T cell repertoires in COVID-19. The repertoire was sequenced with immunoSEQ multiplex PCR; TCRdb's copy has only in-frame clones and lacks some. Here the sample spans some 65,000 clones, around 86% being singletons. Material: peripheral blood. Receptors were obtained from a man older than 75 with acute or convalescent COVID-19. Both conserved end residues are part of each CDR3. Fields, in order: J gene, CDR3 length, D gene, V gene, clone size, CDR3 protein, CDR3 DNA. A D gene is named only where the DNA matches it firmly. Clone size is given for some rows only: seen once, a few or many times, or a class if the clone is expanded.

>TRBJ1-5|16|NA|TRBV10-3|once
CAIMSAGAGSNQPQHF
TGTGCCATCATGTCGGCAGGGGCTGGTAGCAATCAGCCCCAGCATTTT
>TRBJ2-5|14|TRBD2|TRBV6-5|NA
CASTRSGGVETQYF
TGTGCCAGCACCCGTAGCGGGGGGGTGGAGACCCAGTACTTC
>TRBJ2-1|17|TRBD2|TRBV11-2|NA
CASSLDLLAGVYNEQFF
TGTGCCAGCAGCTTAGACCTGCTAGCGGGAGTATACAATGAGCAGTTCTTC
>TRBJ1-2|16|NA|TRBV4-3|NA
CASSRSGATTPYGYTF
TGCGCCAGCAGCCGATCAGGGGCCACAACGCCCTATGGCTACACCTTC
>TRBJ2-2|15|NA|TRBV2|NA
CASTRRTSNTGELFF
TGTGCCAGCACCAGACGGACATCGAACACCGGGGAGCTGTTTTTT
>TRBJ2-1|14|NA|TRBV6-2/TRBV6-3|NA
CASSYSGRLSEQFF
TGTGCCAGCAGTTACTCGGGAAGACTATCTGAGCAGTTCTTC
>TRBJ2-3|14|TRBD2|TRBV10-3|NA
CASRLAGVDDTQYF
TGTGCCTCGAGACTAGCGGGAGTCGATGATACGCAGTATTTT
>TRBJ2-7|14|NA|TRBV11-3|NA
CASSFDHSSYEQYF
TGTGCCAGCAGCTTCGATCACAGCTCCTACGAGCAGTACTTC
>TRBJ1-4|16|TRBD1|TRBV6-2/TRBV6-3|NA
CASSYSPGQGGEKLFF
TGTGCCAGCAGTTACTCGCCGGGACAGGGAGGCGAAAAACTGTTTTTT
>TRBJ2-4|17|TRBD1|TRBV4-1|once
CASSQDDGTGTENIQYF
TGCGCCAGCAGCCAAGATGATGGGACAGGGACCGAAAACATTCAGTACTTC
>TRBJ2-5|16|NA|TRBV5-1|NA
CASSWAAGGEGETQYF
TGCGCCAGCAGCTGGGCGGCCGGGGGAGAAGGAGAGACCCAGTACTTC
>TRBJ1-4|14|NA|TRBV9|NA
CASSPYANNEKLFF
TGTGCCAGCAGCCCCTACGCTAATAATGAAAAACTGTTTTTT
>TRBJ1-4|18|TRBD1|TRBV27|NA
CASSRQGAFVSTNEKLFF
TGTGCCAGCAGTCGACAGGGGGCGTTCGTTTCAACTAATGAAAAACTGTTTTTT
>TRBJ1-5|15|NA|TRBV10-2|NA
CASSDGGTWGQPQHF
TGCGCCAGCAGTGACGGCGGGACCTGGGGTCAGCCCCAGCATTTT
>TRBJ2-2|14|NA|TRBV24-1|NA
CATRGHVGTGELFF
TGTGCCACCAGGGGACACGTCGGCACCGGGGAGCTGTTTTTT
>TRBJ2-3|14|NA|TRBV24-1|NA
CATSDPRTTDTQYF
TGTGCCACCAGTGATCCGCGAACGACAGATACGCAGTATTTT
>TRBJ2-5|16|TRBD2|TRBV3-1/TRBV3-2|NA
CASSLRGGRAGETQYF
TGTGCCAGCAGCCTCCGAGGAGGGAGGGCCGGTGAGACCCAGTACTTC
>TRBJ1-1|12|NA|TRBV11-1|NA
CASSLGDREAFF
TGTGCCAGCAGCTTAGGCGACAGGGAAGCTTTCTTT
>TRBJ2-5|10|NA|TRBV2|NA
CASSVQAQYF
TGTGCCAGCAGCGTCCAGGCCCAGTACTTC
>TRBJ2-7|12|NA|TRBV20-1|NA
CSASGPSYEQYF
TGCAGTGCTAGTGGTCCTTCCTACGAGCAGTACTTC
>TRBJ1-2|15|TRBD1|TRBV30|NA
CAWSLGTGGVRGYTF
TGTGCCTGGAGTCTGGGGACAGGGGGCGTTCGTGGCTACACCTTC
>TRBJ1-1|14|NA|TRBV7-2|NA
CASSLRQANTEAFF
TGTGCCAGCAGCCTGCGACAGGCCAACACTGAAGCTTTCTTT
>TRBJ1-1|16|NA|TRBV14|few
CASSQDSWGGQVEAFF
TGTGCCAGCAGCCAAGATAGTTGGGGGGGGCAGGTTGAAGCTTTCTTT
>TRBJ2-6|16|TRBD2|TRBV4-2|once
CASSQGLAGGANVLTF
TGTGCCAGCAGCCAGGGACTAGCGGGCGGGGCCAACGTCCTGACTTTC
>TRBJ1-5|15|NA|TRBV10-1|once
CASSGFVGVNQPQHF
TGCGCCAGCAGTGGATTTGTGGGCGTCAATCAGCCCCAGCATTTT
>TRBJ1-6|16|NA|TRBV2|medium-sized
CASSEDGSAYNSPLHF
TGTGCCAGCAGTGAAGATGGCAGTGCCTATAATTCACCCCTCCACTTT
>TRBJ2-7|14|TRBD1|TRBV11-2|NA
CASSLHRGGYEQYF
TGTGCCAGCAGCTTACACAGGGGTGGATACGAGCAGTACTTC
>TRBJ1-2|14|TRBD1|TRBV20-1|NA
CSASGQGANYGYTF
TGCAGTGCTAGTGGACAGGGAGCTAACTATGGCTACACCTTC
>TRBJ2-3|20|TRBD2|TRBV24-1|NA
CATSAPGLAGVRKGTDTQYF
TGTGCCACCAGTGCCCCGGGACTAGCGGGAGTAAGGAAGGGCACAGATACGCAGTATTTT
>TRBJ2-7|15|TRBD2|TRBV6-5|NA
CASSYSIAGRVEQYF
TGTGCCAGCAGTTACTCGATCGCAGGGAGGGTCGAGCAGTACTTC
>TRBJ2-5|15|TRBD2|TRBV6-5|NA
CASSSKLAAQETQYF
TGTGCCAGCAGTTCCAAACTAGCGGCCCAAGAGACCCAGTACTTC
>TRBJ1-1|15|TRBD1|TRBV5-1|once
CASSADRGMNTEAFF
TGCGCCAGCAGCGCGGACAGGGGTATGAACACTGAAGCTTTCTTT
>TRBJ1-4|14|NA|TRBV28|NA
CASSIGALEEKLFF
TGTGCCAGCAGTATAGGAGCGTTGGAGGAAAAACTGTTTTTT
>TRBJ1-2|12|NA|TRBV5-4|NA
CASSLDSYGYTF
TGTGCCAGCAGCTTGGATAGCTATGGCTACACCTTC
>TRBJ1-4|15|NA|TRBV5-1|once
CASSLRSGGNEKLFF
TGCGCCAGCAGCTTGCGTTCAGGTGGGAATGAAAAACTGTTTTTT
>TRBJ1-4|17|TRBD1|TRBV6-6|few
CASSRQGVYGSNEKLFF
TGTGCCAGCAGTCGACAGGGGGTCTACGGGTCTAATGAAAAACTGTTTTTT
>TRBJ1-5|16|NA|TRBV12-5|NA
CASGPPRGGDNQPQHF
TGTGCTAGTGGCCCGCCCCGCGGGGGGGACAATCAGCCCCAGCATTTT
>TRBJ1-4|15|TRBD1|TRBV5-1|NA
CASSPRTGSGEKLFF
TGCGCCAGCAGCCCACGGACAGGGTCGGGTGAAAAACTGTTTTTT
>TRBJ1-2|11|TRBD1|TRBV29-1|NA
CSVTQGFIYTF
TGCAGCGTTACACAGGGGTTCATCTACACCTTC
>TRBJ1-1|17|TRBD1|TRBV23-1|NA
CASSQRPTGGFCTEAFF
TGCGCCAGCAGTCAACGCCCGACAGGGGGCTTTTGCACTGAAGCTTTCTTT
>TRBJ2-7|13|NA|TRBV5-6|NA
CASSYTGYYEQYF
TGTGCCAGCAGCTATACAGGGTACTACGAGCAGTACTTC
>TRBJ2-3|16|NA|TRBV7-8|NA
CASSLVGSGLSDTQYF
TGTGCCAGCAGCTTAGTCGGCAGCGGGTTATCAGATACGCAGTATTTT
>TRBJ1-1|17|TRBD1|TRBV11-3|NA
CASSLVDRGGMNTEAFF
TGTGCCAGCAGCTTAGTGGACAGGGGGGGAATGAACACTGAAGCTTTCTTT
>TRBJ1-1|13|NA|TRBV12-3/TRBV12-4|NA
CASSTHLDTEAFF
TGTGCCAGCAGTACCCACTTGGACACTGAAGCTTTCTTT
>TRBJ2-1|17|TRBD1|TRBV14|NA
CASSLTGGVRTYNEQFF
TGTGCCAGCAGCCTGACAGGGGGCGTGAGAACCTACAATGAGCAGTTCTTC
>TRBJ1-5|13|TRBD1|TRBV5-1|few
CASSIDREGPQHF
TGCGCCAGCAGTATCGACAGGGAAGGTCCCCAGCATTTT
>TRBJ1-1|16|TRBD1|TRBV7-2|NA
CASSSWTGSSPAEAFF
TGTGCCAGCAGCTCTTGGACAGGCTCCTCCCCGGCCGAAGCTTTCTTT
>TRBJ2-3|12|NA|TRBV12-3/TRBV12-4|NA
CASSSLADTQYF
TGTGCCAGCAGCTCACTAGCTGATACGCAGTATTTT
>TRBJ1-1|14|TRBD1|TRBV6-1|NA
CASSSVQGDTEAFF
TGTGCCAGCAGTTCGGTACAGGGGGATACTGAAGCTTTCTTT
>TRBJ1-5|15|TRBD1|TRBV6-5|NA
CASRSDRYPYQPQHF
TGTGCCAGCAGGTCGGACAGGTACCCGTATCAGCCCCAGCATTTT
>TRBJ1-1|13|TRBD1|TRBV6-2/TRBV6-3|NA
CASSTGGKVEAFF
TGTGCCAGCAGTACAGGGGGCAAGGTTGAAGCTTTCTTT
>TRBJ1-3|12|NA|TRBV7-2|NA
CASSGGGNTIYF
TGTGCCAGTTCCGGGGGTGGAAACACCATATATTTT
>TRBJ2-2|18|TRBD2|TRBV9|NA
CASSVVPLSGGNTGELFF
TGTGCCAGCAGCGTAGTCCCCCTAAGCGGGGGGAACACCGGGGAGCTGTTTTTT
>TRBJ2-5|14|NA|TRBV11-1|NA
CASSFFRHKETQYF
TGTGCCAGCAGCTTCTTCCGCCACAAAGAGACCCAGTACTTC
>TRBJ1-1|14|NA|TRBV2|few
CASSSDSMNTEAFF
TGTGCCAGCAGTTCGGACAGTATGAACACTGAAGCTTTCTTT